The entry below describes one T cell receptor (beta chain). The data are from a study of blood T cell repertoires in COVID-19. Study as a whole: COVID-19 samples collected from the United States, Italy and Spain covered acute and convalescent phases. T cells, B-cell-depleted T cells, or PBMCs supplied cDNA or gDNA.

Some clones are missing from TCRdb's copy, which holds only in-frame ones; the method was immunoSEQ multiplex PCR. Of about 260,000 clones in the sample, around 84% are singletons; the top ten hold 1.5%. The V and J ends lost 1 base and 3 bases, in that order; junction bases with no gene match: 7. The CDR3 has 16 residues. Germline V lookup: CDR1 LGHNT, CDR2 FRNRAP. The rearrangement uses TRBV12-5 and TRBJ2-7, with TRBD1 matching 9 bases. The TCR comes from a woman in her 40s who had recovered from COVID-19. Sequenced material: peripheral blood. CDR3 region: CASGLARQGVVYEQYF. In DNA form, the CDR3 reads TGTGCTAGTGGTTTGGCACGACAGGGGGTAGTCTACGAGCAGTACTTC.